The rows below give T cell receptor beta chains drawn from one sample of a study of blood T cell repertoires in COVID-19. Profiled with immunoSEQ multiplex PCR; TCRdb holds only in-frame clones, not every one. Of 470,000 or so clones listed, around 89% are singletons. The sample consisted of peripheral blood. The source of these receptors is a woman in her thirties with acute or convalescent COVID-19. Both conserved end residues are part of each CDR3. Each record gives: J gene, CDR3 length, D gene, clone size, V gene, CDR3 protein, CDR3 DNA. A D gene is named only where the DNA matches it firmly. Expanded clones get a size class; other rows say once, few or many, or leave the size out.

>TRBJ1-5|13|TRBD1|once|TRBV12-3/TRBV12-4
CAIGTGKNQPQHF
TGTGCCATTGGGACAGGTAAAAATCAGCCCCAGCATTTT
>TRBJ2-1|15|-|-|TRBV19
CASSIGGGLYNEQFF
TGTGCCAGTAGTATAGGCGGGGGCCTTTACAATGAGCAGTTCTTC
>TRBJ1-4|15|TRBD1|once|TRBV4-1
CASSPGQGRNEKLFF
TGCGCCAGCAGCCCCGGACAGGGGCGTAATGAAAAACTGTTTTTT
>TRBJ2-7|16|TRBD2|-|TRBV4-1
CASSQGHSGGGSEQYF
TGCGCCAGCAGCCAAGGACATTCCGGCGGGGGGTCCGAGCAGTACTTC
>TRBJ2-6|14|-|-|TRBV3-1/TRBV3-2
CASSQYTGANVLTF
TGTGCCAGCAGCCAATATACAGGGGCCAACGTCCTGACTTTC
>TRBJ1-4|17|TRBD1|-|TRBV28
CARRQGAKGEANEKLFF
TGTGCCAGGCGACAGGGGGCGAAGGGTGAAGCTAATGAAAAACTGTTTTTT
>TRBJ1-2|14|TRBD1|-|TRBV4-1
CASSQSDRVRGYTF
TGCGCCAGCAGCCAATCCGACAGGGTTCGTGGCTACACCTTC
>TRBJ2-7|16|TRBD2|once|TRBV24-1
CATSDPFGLAPYEQYF
TGTGCCACCAGTGACCCTTTCGGACTAGCTCCCTACGAGCAGTACTTC
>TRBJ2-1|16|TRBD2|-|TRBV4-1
CASSQGRRQGGNEQFF
TGCGCCAGCAGCCAAGGCCGGCGGCAGGGAGGGAATGAGCAGTTCTTC
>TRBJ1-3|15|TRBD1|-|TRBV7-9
CASRFFGQGENTIYF
TGTGCCAGCAGGTTTTTCGGACAGGGTGAAAACACCATATATTTT
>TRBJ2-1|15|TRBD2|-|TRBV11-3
CASSKSGGSYNEQFF
TGTGCCAGCAGCAAAAGCGGGGGTTCCTACAATGAGCAGTTCTTC